Reported below is one TCR beta chain. Its antigen is as yet unknown. Clones were sequenced by immunoSEQ multiplex PCR, and TCRdb holds only the in-frame ones, with some missing. The sample lists 50,000 to 70,000 clones; 85% were seen once. These data are taken from a study of T cell responses to AZD1222 COVID-19 vaccine. CDR1 SNHLY and CDR2 FYNNEI come from the germline V gene. This CDR3 comprises 16 residues. The J segment lost 6 bases and the V segment lost 3 bases, leaving 5 bases of the junction unmatched. Study results and limitations: Mapped onto spike, vaccine-associated CD4 TCRs spanned it and were dominant at 160-218 and 743-854. Donors were chiefly white British, with a greater number of females, and clonal diversity was perhaps underestimated.

The gene calls are TRBV2 and TRBJ2-1; 13 bases map to TRBD2. The clonotype was recovered from an adult in good health. The source was peripheral blood, collected on day 0 of MenACWY control vaccination. This CDR3 reads CASSDLRLAGGNEQFF. In nucleotides, the CDR3 is TGTGCCAGCAGTGATTTGAGACTAGCGGGAGGCAATGAGCAGTTCTTC.